The clone carrying this T cell receptor (beta chain) has more than one count but fewer than ten. Its antigen remains unknown. TCRdb used MiXCR to reprocess the 5' RACE reads, holding one entry per CDR3 protein. The sample consists of under 400,000 distinct CDR3 sequences, 11% of them appearing once. Trimming cost V 6 bases and J 9 bases; bases outside gene matches: 14. This CDR3 is 16 amino acids long. Germline CDR1 and CDR2: MNHEY and SVGEGT. The data derive from a study of T cells after yellow fever vaccination. Findings and caveats of the study: Most clones from primary vaccination resurfaced after the booster (about 96% CD4, around 89% CD8). Clonotype sharing between CD4 and CD8 compartments was small.

The chain recombines TRBV6-2 or TRBV6-3 with TRBJ2-1; 10 bases are a match to TRBD1. This sequence was found in a man between 18 and 29 years old who received the YFV17D yellow fever vaccine. The sequenced sample was PBMCs, obtained on the day of the first yellow fever vaccination. CDR3 sequence reads: CASRPDRGPGLGEQFF. DNA of the CDR3: TGTGCCAGCAGACCCGACAGGGGGCCAGGTCTGGGTGAGCAGTTCTTC.